This T cell receptor (beta chain) appears in the sequencing data of a study of T cells after posttransplantation cyclophosphamide. Study observations and caveats: Skin or GI-infiltrating T cells shared few TRB sequences with blood. TRB clonality was highly associated with recipient CMV seropositivity and reactivation.

Trimming at V came to 4 bases and at J to 6 bases, leaving 10 bases not matched to a gene. In germline, CDR1 is SGHDT, CDR2 YYEEEE. CDR3 length: 14 amino acids. This clone was detected ten times or more. What it recognizes is unknown. On the day of bone marrow donation, the related graft donor provided peripheral blood. TCRdb keeps only in-frame clones here, not all; method: immunoSEQ multiplex PCR. In total the sample includes under 45,000 clones, none of them seen once. Sequenced sample: PBMCs. The clonotype comes from a woman aged 45-59 years in good health and a related stem cell transplant donor. This chain uses TRBV5-6 with TRBJ2-7; TRBD1 matches 7 bases. The CDR3 coding sequence is TGTGCCAGCAGCCTAACCGGGACAGTGGGCGAGCAGTACTTC. Encoded protein: CASSLTGTVGEQYF.